This T cell receptor beta chain comes out of a study of PD-L1 blockade in urothelial cancer. On the study more broadly: Study patients had been treated with 0 to 3 previous chemotherapy regimens.

Regarding time point: pretreatment peripheral blood. Data came from immunoSEQ multiplex PCR; TCRdb stores just in-frame clones and leaves some out. This sample has roughly 120,000 clones, with about 88% found just once. Germline CDR1 reads MNHEY; CDR2 reads SVGAGI. This CDR3 region has 14 residues. J lost 7 bases, V lost 6 bases, and 9 bases had no gene match. The TCR sequence derives from a man aged 50 to 60 with urothelial cancer. The input for sequencing was PBMCs, taken around atezolizumab (anti-PD-L1) treatment. The rearrangement links TRBV6-5 to TRBJ2-4; 7 positions match TRBD1. DNA for the CDR3: TGTGCCAGCAGCCCGACAGGGTCTCGGAACATTCAGTACTTC. Translating gives CASSPTGSRNIQYF.